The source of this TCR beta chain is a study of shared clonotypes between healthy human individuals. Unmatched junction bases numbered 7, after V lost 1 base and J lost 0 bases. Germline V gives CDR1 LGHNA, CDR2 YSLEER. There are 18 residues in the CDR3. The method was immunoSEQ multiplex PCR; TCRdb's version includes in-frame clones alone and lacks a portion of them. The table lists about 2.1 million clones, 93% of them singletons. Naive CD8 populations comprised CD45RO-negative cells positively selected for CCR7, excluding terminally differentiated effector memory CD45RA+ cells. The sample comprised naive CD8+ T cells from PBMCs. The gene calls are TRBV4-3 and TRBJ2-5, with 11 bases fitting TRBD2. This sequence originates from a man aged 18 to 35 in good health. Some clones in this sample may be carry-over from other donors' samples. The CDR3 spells CASSQGTSGLPYQETQYF. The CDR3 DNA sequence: TGCGCCAGCAGCCAAGGGACTAGCGGGCTCCCGTACCAAGAGACCCAGTACTTC.